Shown below are 32 T cell receptor beta chains from a single sample sequenced in a study of T cells in Graves' hyperthyroidism and ophthalmopathy. Amplified regions were TCR beta CDR3 sequences from RNA transcripts. The TCR CDR3 first-round RT-PCR relied on the HTBI primer set. TCRdb passed the multiplex PCR reads through MiXCR, listing each CDR3 protein once. The sample records 490,000 or so distinct CDR3 sequences, approximately 22% being singletons. Sequencing was carried out using blood. All receptors come from a woman aged 70-85 years with Graves' ophthalmopathy.

This chain links TRBV18 with TRBJ2-7; tentative D call: TRBD2 (5 bases). The length of the CDR3 is 13 residues. Germline V CDR1 and CDR2: KGHSH, LQKENI. V gave up 5 bases and J gave up 6 bases, with 14 bases separating them. The chain's CDR3 is CASSYTDGGEQYF. In DNA, the CDR3 is TGTGCCAGCTCATACACGGACGGAGGCGAGCAGTACTTC.

V and J are TRBV6-1 and TRBJ1-1; 10 nucleotides line up with TRBD1. Trimming removed 6 bases from V and 5 bases from J; junction bases left unmatched: 3. Germline V gene data show CDR1 as MNHNS and CDR2 as SASEGT. This CDR3 contains 13 residues. CDR3 sequence: CASRDRGRTEAFF. In DNA, the CDR3 is TGTGCCAGCAGGGACAGGGGGAGGACTGAAGCTTTCTTT.

V and J are TRBV6-1 and TRBJ2-5; D remains ambiguous. Germline V gene data show CDR1 as MNHNS and CDR2 as SASEGT. V dropped 6 bases and J dropped 5 bases, with 19 bases sitting between them. The CDR3 has 15 residues. CDR3 sequence: CASRERHPKGETQYF. In DNA form, the CDR3 reads TGTGCCAGCAGGGAACGACACCCAAAAGGGGAGACCCAGTACTTC.

This clonotype was recorded a few times. The chain has TRBV6-1 and TRBJ1-1; TRBD1 agrees at 7 bases. The CDR3 totals 13 residues. The J segment lost 6 bases and the V segment lost 6 bases, leaving 7 bases of the junction unmatched. The germline gives CDR1 MNHNS, CDR2 SASEGT. CDR3 sequence (DNA): TGTGCCAGCAGAAATGACAGGGTGGCTGAAGCTTTCTTT. This sequence encodes CASRNDRVAEAFF.

This clonotype was recorded many times. The chain has TRBV3-1 and TRBJ1-1, with 7 bases aligning to TRBD1. The CDR3 covers 14 residues. Trimming at V came to 6 bases and at J to 5 bases, leaving 9 bases not matched to a gene. From germline, CDR1 is LGHDT and CDR2 YNNKEL (reference sequence). CDR3 nucleotides: TGTGCCAGCAGTCCCGAGGGGGCCCGGACTGAAGCTTTCTTT. This encodes CASSPEGARTEAFF.

V gene TRBV12-3 or TRBV12-4 combines with J gene TRBJ2-1, with D maybe TRBD2 (6 bases). Trimming cost V 6 bases and J 0 bases, with 9 bases left between them. The CDR3 totals 14 residues. CDR3 region: CASRGGRSYNEQFF. In DNA, the CDR3 is TGTGCCAGCAGGGGGGGTCGCTCCTACAATGAGCAGTTCTTC.

Many counts were recorded for this clonotype. Relative to the germline gene, one junction end is altered; a read error may explain this. The chain recombines TRBV2 with TRBJ2-1, with 8 bases lining up with TRBD1. The CDR3 consists of 16 residues. Germline V CDR1 and CDR2: SNHLY, FYNNEI. Written as DNA, the CDR3 is TGTGCCAGCAGGGAAGACAGGGGAGGTCCCTACAATGAGCAGTTCTTC. This translates into CASREDRGGPYNEQFF.

There are a few counts of this clonotype. This rearrangement joins TRBV4-1 to TRBJ2-3; 13 positions match TRBD2. V gave up 2 bases and J gave up 5 bases; unmatched junction bases: 7. CDR1 is MGHRA, CDR2 YSYEKL, per germline. This CDR3 comprises 17 residues. The CDR3 loop reads CASSQLGLAGDKDTQYF. In nucleotides, the CDR3 is TGCGCCAGCAGCCAACTTGGACTAGCGGGAGATAAAGATACGCAGTATTTT.

In this sample, this clonotype turned up a few times. The chain carries TRBV28 and TRBJ2-1; the match to TRBD1 covers 7 bases. Losses at the gene ends were 3 bases for V and 8 bases for J; bases not matched to a gene: 16. Germline V CDR1 and CDR2: MDHEN, SYDVKM. The CDR3 covers 17 residues. The CDR3 here is CASSFPAGQGVGDEQFF. CDR3 sequence (DNA): TGTGCCAGCAGTTTTCCGGCGGGCCAGGGGGTTGGAGATGAGCAGTTCTTC.

The chain recombines TRBV4-1 with TRBJ2-1; 14 positions match TRBD2. J lost 8 bases, V lost 3 bases, and 3 bases had no gene match. The CDR3 is 15 amino acids. CDR1 is MGHRA and CDR2 is YSYEKL in the germline V gene. The CDR3 here is CASSQTSGRAHEQFF. The CDR3 DNA reads TGCGCCAGCAGCCAGACTAGCGGGAGGGCCCATGAGCAGTTCTTC.

This clonotype was detected only a few times. This chain connects TRBV19 to TRBJ2-3; D ambiguous. Germline V gives CDR1 LNHDA, CDR2 SQIVND (reference sequence). Trimming removed 3 bases at V and 3 bases at J, with 13 bases between. This CDR3 region has 15 residues. For the CDR3, the DNA is TGTGCCAGTAGTATTCCGAACTCCCTTACAGATACGCAGTATTTT. This sequence encodes CASSIPNSLTDTQYF.

There are many counts of this clonotype. A read error may account for a junction end that differs from germline. J is TRBJ1-1 and V is TRBV7-3, with 8 nucleotides matching TRBD1. The CDR3 is made up of 14 amino acids. Germline V CDR1 and CDR2: SGHTA, FQGTGA. The CDR3 reads CASSLTGGVTEAFF. The CDR3 region has the DNA TGTGCCAGCAGCCTAACAGGGGGGGTCACTGAAGCTTTCTTT.

This clonotype occurred many times. The CDR3, as DNA: TGTGCCATCAGTCTCACACAGGGGGCTAGGACCTACGAGCAGTACTTC. Translating gives CAISLTQGARTYEQYF. The chain carries TRBV10-3 and TRBJ2-7, with 9 bases identical to TRBD1. V lost 5 bases and J lost 2; bases outside the gene matches: 10. From germline, CDR1 is ENHRY and CDR2 SYGVKD. This CDR3 is 16 amino acids long.

This clonotype showed up just a few times. The rearrangement joins TRBV30 to TRBJ1-5; D is unclear. Trimming took off 2 bases at V and 1 base at J, with 6 bases between the two ends. The CDR3 spans 13 residues. Germline V gene data show CDR1 as GTSNPN and CDR2 as SVGIG (reference sequence). The CDR3 DNA sequence: TGTGCCTGGAGTTTAGGAAGCAATCAGCCCCAGCATTTT. It translates to CAWSLGSNQPQHF.

The chain uses TRBV6-1 and TRBJ1-5, with unresolved D. V was pared by 6 bases and J by 7 bases, with 16 bases between. The CDR3 runs to 14 residues. CDR1 and CDR2 from the germline V gene are MNHNS and SASEGT. In DNA form, the CDR3 reads TGTGCCAGCAGACCCTTAGCCGGGCGCCAGCCCCAGCATTTT. As protein: CASRPLAGRQPQHF.

Here the CDR3 DNA reads TGTGCCAGTAGTAGCGGGACAGTACAAGAGACCCAGTACTTC. Its translation is CASSSGTVQETQYF. The chain combines TRBV19 with TRBJ2-5, with a weak D call TRBD1 (7 bases). The CDR3 sequence is 14 residues long. Germline CDR1 reads LNHDA; CDR2 reads SQIVND (reference sequence). Trimming took 4 bases from V and 2 from J, leaving 11 bases between them. The whole variable domain, remainder taken from reference TRBV19 and TRBJ2-5, is DGGITQSPKYLFRKEGQNVTLSCEQNLNHDAMYWYRQDPGQGLRLIYYSQIVNDFQKGDIAEGYSVSREKKESFPLTVTSAQKNPTAFYLCASSSGTVQETQYFGPGTRLLVL.

In this sample, this clonotype turned up a few times. The J gene is TRBJ2-5, the V gene TRBV11-2, with TRBD1 matching 8 bases. This CDR3 contains 19 residues. V shed 0 bases and J 6 bases; nucleotides not matched to a gene: 18. Germline V gene data show CDR1 as SGHAT and CDR2 as FQNNGV. The chain's CDR3 is CASSLDPPGQGMAGKTQYF. The DNA of the CDR3 is TGTGCCAGCAGCTTAGACCCCCCCGGACAGGGTATGGCGGGGAAGACCCAGTACTTC.

The V and J genes are TRBV3-1 and TRBJ2-7; TRBD2 is a possible D gene (6 bases). Germline lookup yields CDR1 LGHDT and CDR2 YNNKEL (reference sequence). The CDR3 covers 16 residues. V shed 4 bases and J shed 0 bases, with 16 bases lying between them. CDR3 protein: CASSPGTLSSSYEQYF. The CDR3 DNA reads as TGTGCCAGCAGCCCTGGGACTCTAAGCAGCTCCTACGAGCAGTACTTC.

This clonotype was observed many times. This chain uses TRBV28 with TRBJ1-1, with no clear D. Trimming removed 0 bases at V and 8 bases at J, with 4 bases between. This CDR3 is 11 amino acids long. CDR1 MDHEN and CDR2 SYDVKM come from the germline V gene. The DNA of the CDR3 is TGTGCCAGCAGTTTATGGGGAGAAGCTTTCTTT. Its translation is CASSLWGEAFF.

The V call is TRBV19, the J call TRBJ1-5; D ambiguous. The V gene's germline CDR1 is LNHDA and CDR2 SQIVND (reference sequence). The CDR3 is 14 amino acids. V dropped 6 bases and J dropped 1 base, with 10 bases sitting between them. The CDR3, as DNA: TGTGCCAGTAGCATCGGAATAAGCAATCAGCCCCAGCATTTT. Amino acids: CASSIGISNQPQHF.

The table lists this clonotype with a few counts. The V call is TRBV20-1, the J call TRBJ2-2; TRBD2 agrees at 13 bases. Germline V lookup: CDR1 DFQATT, CDR2 SNEGSKA (reference sequence). Unmatched junction bases numbered 5, after V lost 0 bases and J lost 7 bases. CDR3 length: 16 residues. Here the CDR3 DNA reads TGCAGTGCTAGAGATCCCACTAGCGGGAGGGTCGGGGAGCTGTTTTTT. This codes for CSARDPTSGRVGELFF.

This clonotype was detected a few times. The chain has TRBV19 and TRBJ1-3; 9 bases are a match to TRBD1. Trimming cost V 4 bases and J 2 bases; bases outside gene matches: 6. The CDR3 has 16 residues. The germline V gene encodes CDR1 LNHDA and CDR2 SQIVND (reference sequence). Here the CDR3 DNA reads TGTGCCAGTAGTACAATACGGACAGGGGCTGGAAACACCATATATTTT. Translating it yields CASSTIRTGAGNTIYF.

Worth noting for this clonotype: Germline is not matched at one junction end, which may reflect a read error. The chain uses TRBV5-1 and TRBJ1-6, with a tentative D call TRBD1 (6 bases). The germline V gene encodes CDR1 SGHRS and CDR2 YFSETQ. The CDR3 contains 14 residues. CDR3 region: CAGSPPGHHSPLHF. CDR3 DNA sequence: TGCGCCGGCAGCCCACCGGGACATCACTCACCCCTCCACTTT.

This clonotype was found a few times. V usage is TRBV18 and J usage is TRBJ1-1; D not resolved. Germline CDR1 reads KGHSH; CDR2 reads LQKENI. V lost 2 bases and J lost 2, with 9 bases in between. The CDR3 extends over 14 amino acids. DNA for the CDR3: TGTGCCAGCTCACCAAAAGGAGGAAACACTGAAGCTTTCTTT. Its translation: CASSPKGGNTEAFF.

The chain couples TRBV6-1 to TRBJ1-3; possible D gene TRBD1, 6 bases. In germline, CDR1 is MNHNS, CDR2 SASEGT. This CDR3 is 15 amino acids long. The CDR3 nucleotides read TGTGGCACAGGGTTTTATTCGGTCACTGGAAACACCATATATTTT. It codes for CGTGFYSVTGNTIYF.

The V call is TRBV6-5, the J call TRBJ2-5; D is perhaps TRBD2 (5 bases). In germline, CDR1 is MNHEY, CDR2 SVGAGI. This CDR3 is 15 amino acids long. Between the trimmed V and J ends, which lost 2 bases and 1 base, there was a span of 11 bases. The CDR3 DNA is TGTGCCAGCAGTTACAGCAGACTACTCCAAGAGACCCAGTACTTC. Its translation is CASSYSRLLQETQYF.

This clonotype was recorded many times. The chain recombines TRBV14 with TRBJ2-1; 9 nucleotides agree with TRBD2. Germline CDR1 is SGHDN and CDR2 is FVKESK. Trimming removed 4 bases from V and 7 bases from J; junction bases left unmatched: 14. CDR3 length: 17 residues. The CDR3 sequence is CASSPFLGREGLNEQFF. The CDR3 DNA is TGTGCCAGCAGCCCCTTTTTGGGGCGGGAGGGCCTTAATGAGCAGTTCTTC.

The rearrangement joins TRBV4-1 to TRBJ1-6, with D uncertain. Trimming pared 3 bases from V and 13 bases from J, leaving 10 bases between. This CDR3 contains 12 residues. Germline values: CDR1 MGHRA, CDR2 YSYEKL. The CDR3 region has the DNA TGCGCCAGCAGCCAGTTCAATAGGCCCCTCCACTTT. Translation gives CASSQFNRPLHF.

This clonotype was observed a handful of times. The V gene is TRBV19, the J gene TRBJ2-5, with D possibly TRBD2 on 6 matching bases. The length of the CDR3 is 14 residues. V was shortened by 7 bases and J by 3 bases, with 15 bases between the two germline ends. CDR1 and CDR2 from the germline V gene are LNHDA and SQIVND (reference sequence). The CDR3 protein is CASNPGGGKETQYF. CDR3 coding DNA: TGTGCCAGTAACCCCGGCGGCGGGAAAGAGACCCAGTACTTC. Drawing the rest from reference TRBV19 and TRBJ2-5, the complete variable domain is DGGITQSPKYLFRKEGQNVTLSCEQNLNHDAMYWYRQDPGQGLRLIYYSQIVNDFQKGDIAEGYSVSREKKESFPLTVTSAQKNPTAFYLCASNPGGGKETQYFGPGTRLLVL.

This clonotype was seen ten or more times. The J gene is TRBJ2-4, the V gene TRBV7-3, with D perhaps given as TRBD1 or TRBD2 (7 bases each). Trimming left V 5 bases short and J 0 bases short, with 17 bases between. The CDR3 spans 17 residues. Germline V CDR1 and CDR2: SGHTA, FQGTGA. CDR3 DNA: TGTGCCAGCAGCCCCACGGGGGGACAGCTAGCCAAAAACATTCAGTACTTC. This codes for CASSPTGGQLAKNIQYF.

This clonotype was observed a handful of times. The rearrangement links TRBV11-3 to TRBJ2-2, with 8 nucleotides matching TRBD2. Germline V lookup: CDR1 SGHNT, CDR2 YENEEA. The CDR3 totals 15 residues. The junction had 3 bases not matched to a gene; V was cut back by 0 bases and J by 6 bases. Here the CDR3 DNA reads TGTGCCAGCAGCTTAGAAGCGGGAGTGGCCGGGGAGCTGTTTTTT. As protein: CASSLEAGVAGELFF.

The chain has TRBV9 and TRBJ2-5, with D possibly matching TRBD1 (5 bases). Trimming stripped 0 bases from V and 3 bases from J, with 12 bases between. CDR1 is SGDLS, CDR2 YYNGEE, per germline. CDR3 size: 15 residues. CDR3 amino acids: CASSVGDNRKETQYF. The CDR3 nucleotides are TGTGCCAGCAGCGTAGGAGACAACAGGAAAGAGACCCAGTACTTC. Together with reference TRBV9 and TRBJ2-5, the CDR3 gives the full variable domain: DSGVTQTPKHLITATGQRVTLRCSPRSGDLSVYWYQQSLDQGLQFLIQYYNGEERAKGNILERFSAQQFPDLHSELNLSSLELGDSALYFCASSVGDNRKETQYFGPGTRLLVL.